These 30 T cell receptor beta chains share one sample of origin, sequenced in a study of cytomegalovirus exposure and HLA in healthy donors. PCR was performed using 60 Vbeta and 13 Jbeta primers. Generated by immunoSEQ multiplex PCR, the TCRdb table keeps only in-frame clones and is missing some. The sample includes some 80,000 clones, under 80% of them seen just once. The sequencing sample was made of PBMCs. Receptors were obtained from a man aged 40-55 years in good health and CMV-seronegative.

This clone appeared a single time. The rearrangement joins TRBV5-6 to TRBJ1-1; D is ambiguous. This CDR3 comprises 14 residues. Trimming pared 6 bases from V and 0 bases from J, leaving 12 bases between. Germline V gene sequence: CDR1 SGHDT, CDR2 YYEEEE. The CDR3 DNA sequence: TGTGCCAGCACCGTAACCAGAATGAACACTGAAGCTTTCTTT. Its translation is CASTVTRMNTEAFF. The whole variable domain, filled in from reference TRBV5-6 and TRBJ1-1, reads DAGVTQSPTHLIKTRGQQVTLRCSPKSGHDTVSWYQQALGQGPQFIFQYYEEEERQRGNFPDRFSGHQFPNYSSELNVNALLLGDSALYLCASTVTRMNTEAFFGQGTRLTVV.

The CDR3 DNA follows: TGTGCCAGCAGTTCCGTAGGGGTGAACACTGAAGCTTTCTTT. Protein: CASSSVGVNTEAFF. This chain links TRBV5-5 with TRBJ1-1; tentatively, D is TRBD1 (5 bases). Trimming cost V 5 bases and J 0 bases, with 11 bases left between them. The CDR3 has 14 residues. The germline gives CDR1 SGHKS, CDR2 YYEKEE (reference sequence).

The chain has TRBV7-9 and TRBJ2-1; 9 bases line up with TRBD1. V lost 4 bases and J lost 7; bases outside the gene matches: 14. CDR1 and CDR2 from the germline V gene are SEHNR and FQNEAQ (reference sequence). The CDR3 totals 17 residues. In nucleotides, the CDR3 is TGTGCCAGCAGCTCTCCCCCTAGGGACAGGGAACGGAATGAGCAGTTCTTC. Amino acid sequence: CASSSPPRDRERNEQFF. The full variable domain, in which reference TRBV7-9 and TRBJ2-1 provide the parts outside the CDR3, is DTGVSQNPRHKITKRGQNVTFRCDPISEHNRLYWYRQTLGQGPEFLTYFQNEAQLEKSRLLSDRFSAERPKGSFSTLEIQRTEQGDSAMYLCASSSPPRDRERNEQFFGPGTRLTVL.

This chain uses TRBV2 with TRBJ1-1; D is possibly TRBD1 (5 bases). The ends were cut back, 4 bases at V and 7 bases at J, with 10 bases in the middle. The CDR3 totals 12 residues. CDR1 is SNHLY, CDR2 FYNNEI, per germline. The CDR3 is CASSVGGIEAFF. CDR3 sequence (DNA): TGTGCCAGCAGTGTGGGGGGAATTGAAGCTTTCTTT.

This chain uses TRBV28 with TRBJ2-7; the D gene is possibly TRBD1 (5 bases). In germline, CDR1 is MDHEN, CDR2 SYDVKM. V was clipped by 3 bases and J by 7 bases, with 10 bases between them. The CDR3 is 12 amino acids. CDR3 coding DNA: TGTGCCAGCAGTTTTCAGGGTCGAGAGCAGTACTTC. Residues: CASSFQGREQYF.

The rearrangement links TRBV28 to TRBJ2-7; D might be TRBD2 (6 bases). This CDR3 comprises 14 residues. The germline V and J ends were trimmed by 7 bases and 6 bases, with 19 bases remaining between them. The germline CDR1 and CDR2 sequences are MDHEN and SYDVKM. The CDR3 here is CASKSGGGSGEQYF. The CDR3 coding sequence is TGTGCCAGCAAGTCCGGCGGAGGGTCGGGCGAGCAGTACTTC.

The chain's CDR3 is CASSLEGGRTEAFF. CDR3 bases: TGCGCCAGCAGCTTGGAAGGAGGGAGGACTGAAGCTTTCTTT. V is TRBV5-1 and J is TRBJ1-1, with no clear D. The length of the CDR3 is 14 residues. V lost 0 bases to trimming and J lost 5 bases, with 11 bases between them. Germline-derived CDR1 and CDR2 are SGHRS and YFSETQ.

This clone has a single count. The chain joins TRBV7-8 to TRBJ2-5; perhaps TRBD2 as D (6 bases). Germline CDR1 SGHVS, CDR2 FQNEAQ. V was clipped by 5 bases and J by 1 base, with 11 bases between them. The CDR3 is 14 residues long. Here the CDR3 DNA reads TGTGCCAGCAGCGGACCGGGACTCCAAGAGACCCAGTACTTC. Its protein is CASSGPGLQETQYF.

This clone was seen once. CDR3 protein: CASSSGTGGYEQYF. The CDR3 bases are TGTGCCAGCAGCTCCGGGACAGGGGGCTACGAGCAGTACTTC. V usage is TRBV11-2 and J usage is TRBJ2-7, with 11 bases that match TRBD1. V shed 4 bases and J 3 bases; nucleotides not matched to a gene: 2. The CDR3 extends over 14 amino acids. Germline V gene data show CDR1 as SGHAT and CDR2 as FQNNGV.

This sequence joins TRBV2 and TRBJ1-1, with D possibly matching TRBD1 (5 bases). CDR1 and CDR2 from the germline V gene are SNHLY and FYNNEI. The CDR3 length is 14 residues. V was cut by 6 bases and J by 4 bases, with 15 bases left in between. Here the CDR3 DNA reads TGTGCCAGCAGGACAGACAAAGGGCCCACTGAAGCTTTCTTT. Residues: CASRTDKGPTEAFF.

The chain couples TRBV11-2 to TRBJ2-1; 10 positions match TRBD2. V dropped 5 bases and J dropped 4; count of bases not matched to a gene: 2. Per the germline V gene, CDR1 is SGHAT and CDR2 is FQNNGV. The CDR3 length is 14 residues. CDR3 DNA sequence: TGTGCCAGCAGCCTAGCGGGAGCATACAATGAGCAGTTCTTC. This sequence encodes CASSLAGAYNEQFF.

This sequence joins TRBV4-1 and TRBJ2-1, with 10 nucleotides matching TRBD2. V lost 2 bases and J lost 15; bases outside the gene matches: 22. This CDR3 is built from 18 residues. Germline assignment: CDR1 MGHRA and CDR2 YSYEKL. The CDR3 loop is CASSQRGTPSGGSIPPFF. The CDR3 DNA sequence: TGCGCCAGCAGCCAAAGGGGGACCCCTAGCGGGGGTTCTATCCCGCCGTTCTTC.

The chain carries TRBV13 and TRBJ2-1, with D possibly being TRBD1 (5 bases). There are 12 residues in the CDR3. V gave up 1 base and J gave up 11 bases, with 9 bases separating them. Per germline, CDR1 PRHDT and CDR2 FYEKMQ (reference sequence). The CDR3 is CASSLVQGKQFF. The CDR3 bases are TGTGCCAGCAGCTTAGTTCAGGGTAAGCAGTTCTTC.

V gene TRBV4-2 combines with J gene TRBJ1-2; D possibly corresponds to TRBD1 (5 bases). The CDR3 totals 16 residues. CDR1 is LGHNA, CDR2 YNFKEQ, per germline. V was trimmed by 0 bases and J by 4 bases, leaving 15 bases between them. CDR3 sequence (DNA): TGTGCCAGCAGCCAAGAAGTGGGGCGGATGCCCTATGGCTACACCTTC. Translated: CASSQEVGRMPYGYTF.

V and J are TRBV11-2 and TRBJ1-5; 8 positions agree with TRBD1. Per germline, CDR1 SGHAT and CDR2 FQNNGV. The CDR3 sequence is 16 residues long. J lost 4 bases, V lost 1 base, and 6 bases had no gene match. CDR3 nucleotide sequence: TGTGCCAGCAGCTTAGGCAGGGGGCGCAGGAATCAGCCCCAGCATTTT. The encoded protein is CASSLGRGRRNQPQHF.

This chain links TRBV6-6 with TRBJ2-7, with unresolved D. This CDR3 region has 12 residues. Trimming took off 6 bases at V and 4 bases at J, with 10 bases between the two ends. The germline gives CDR1 MNHNY, CDR2 SVGAGI (reference sequence). The CDR3 DNA follows: TGTGCCAGCAGCGAAAACAAATACGAGCAGTACTTC. Residues: CASSENKYEQYF.

This clone was seen a single time. The rearrangement joins TRBV5-1 to TRBJ2-2; 7 bases are a match to TRBD2. The CDR3 runs 15 residues. The germline gives CDR1 SGHRS, CDR2 YFSETQ. V lost 2 bases and J lost 6; bases outside the gene matches: 7. CDR3 in DNA: TGCGCCAGCAGCTTTGGACTAGAATCGGCCGGGGAGCTGTTTTTT. Encoded protein: CASSFGLESAGELFF.

This clone turned up a few times. The J gene is TRBJ2-5, the V gene TRBV5-4, with a possible D match to TRBD1 (6 bases). The V gene's germline CDR1 is SGHNT and CDR2 YYREEE (reference sequence). Trimming removed 4 bases at V and 5 bases at J, with 15 bases between. This CDR3 is 14 amino acids long. This chain's CDR3 is CASSKQGGVETQYF. CDR3 nucleotide sequence: TGTGCCAGCAGCAAACAGGGTGGGGTCGAGACCCAGTACTTC. The full variable domain, its missing parts supplied by reference TRBV5-4 and TRBJ2-5, is ETGVTQSPTHLIKTRGQQVTLRCSSQSGHNTVSWYQQALGQGPQFIFQYYREEENGRGNFPPRFSGLQFPNYSSELNVNALELDDSALYLCASSKQGGVETQYFGPGTRLLVL.

This rearrangement joins TRBV28 to TRBJ2-7; D is unclear. Germline loops: CDR1 MDHEN, CDR2 SYDVKM. The CDR3 is 11 residues long. The germline V and J ends were trimmed by 5 bases and 3 bases, with 5 bases remaining between them. Here the CDR3 DNA reads TGTGCCAGCAGTCCCCTCTACGAGCAGTACTTC. Translating gives CASSPLYEQYF.

This chain links TRBV4-2 with TRBJ2-5; 7 nucleotides line up with TRBD2. The DNA end lines up better with TRBJ2-7; the J call may be wrong. The V gene's germline CDR1 is LGHNA and CDR2 YNFKEQ. The CDR3 loop spans 16 amino acids. CDR3 in DNA: TGTGCCAGCAGCCAAGATTCGGGCGGGAGTACTTACGAGCAGTACTTC. Translated: CASSQDSGGSTYEQYF.

The rearrangement uses TRBV6-5 and TRBJ1-3; D ambiguous. Between the trimmed V and J ends, which lost 0 bases and 10 bases, there was a span of 13 bases. Germline-derived CDR1 and CDR2 are MNHEY and SVGAGI. The CDR3 runs 14 residues. This CDR3 reads CASSYSTLDSTIYF. CDR3 coding DNA: TGTGCCAGCAGTTACTCGACGCTGGACTCTACCATATATTTT.

CDR3 bases: TGTGCCAGCAGCTTAGCGAAGACAGGGACTGAAGCTTTCTTT. It yields the protein CASSLAKTGTEAFF. The J gene is TRBJ1-1, the V gene TRBV7-9; 7 nucleotides line up with TRBD1. The CDR3 is made up of 14 amino acids. The junction had 3 bases not matched to a gene; V was cut back by 0 bases and J by 5 bases. CDR1 and CDR2 from the germline V gene are SEHNR and FQNEAQ (reference sequence).

The J gene is TRBJ2-1, the V gene TRBV12-2; the table's D call, TRBD2, has no DNA check behind it. TRBV12-2 is a pseudogene segment. The CDR3 loop spans 22 amino acids. The CDR3 DNA follows: TGTGCAAGTCGCTTATTGCGGAGGGTTAATACCTGGGGCGGGAGGGCCTTAGATGAGCAGTTCTTC. This sequence encodes CASRLLRRVNTWGGRALDEQFF.

The chain links TRBV7-3 to TRBJ2-3; D gene unclear. There are 13 residues in the CDR3. Trimming took 4 bases from V and 4 from J, leaving 9 bases between them. Per the germline V gene, CDR1 is SGHTA and CDR2 is FQGTGA. As DNA, the CDR3 is TGTGCCAGCAGCTCTCAGGTTCCAGATACGCAGTATTTT. Encoded protein: CASSSQVPDTQYF.

This sequence joins TRBV7-9 and TRBJ1-1; no definite D call. The germline V gene has CDR1 SEHNR and CDR2 FQNEAQ (reference sequence). V dropped 5 bases and J dropped 6 bases, with 10 bases sitting between them. This CDR3 comprises 12 residues. CDR3 bases: TGTGCCAGCAGCCTCACTCGGGCTGAAGCTTTCTTT. This translates into CASSLTRAEAFF. The complete variable domain, with remaining parts taken from reference TRBV7-9 and TRBJ1-1, reads DTGVSQNPRHKITKRGQNVTFRCDPISEHNRLYWYRQTLGQGPEFLTYFQNEAQLEKSRLLSDRFSAERPKGSFSTLEIQRTEQGDSAMYLCASSLTRAEAFFGQGTRLTVV.

The V gene is TRBV7-9, the J gene TRBJ1-3; a possible D gene is TRBD1 (5 bases). V was clipped by 1 base and J by 4 bases, with 11 bases between them. The CDR3 runs to 15 residues. Germline CDR1 and CDR2: SEHNR and FQNEAQ (reference sequence). The CDR3 DNA reads TGTGCCAGCAGCTTAGGGGGCAGTTTGGGAAACACCATATATTTT. It yields the protein CASSLGGSLGNTIYF.

The V gene is TRBV5-5, the J gene TRBJ2-2, with TRBD1 identical over 7 bases. With 4 bases clipped from V and 4 bases from J, the junction kept 13 bases outside the gene matches. Germline CDR1 and CDR2: SGHKS and YYEKEE (reference sequence). CDR3 length equals 17 residues. The CDR3 is CASSGTGTETLTGELFF. The CDR3 DNA is TGTGCCAGCAGCGGGACCGGGACAGAGACCCTCACCGGGGAGCTGTTTTTT.

This chain connects TRBV10-3 to TRBJ2-5, with a tentative D call TRBD1 (6 bases). The J call may be incorrect, as the DNA end agrees better with TRBJ2-7. CDR3 size: 14 residues. Germline values: CDR1 ENHRY, CDR2 SYGVKD. CDR3: CAISESTGLGEQYF. The CDR3 DNA follows: TGTGCCATCAGTGAGTCGACAGGTCTAGGCGAGCAGTACTTC.

This clone has just one count. The J gene is TRBJ2-7, the V gene TRBV6-6, with D tentatively TRBD2 (6 bases). From germline, CDR1 is MNHNY and CDR2 SVGAGI (reference sequence). Trimming removed 5 bases at V and 3 bases at J, with 20 bases between. The CDR3 sequence is 16 residues long. In nucleotides, the CDR3 is TGTGCCAGCAGTACCGCCCCCAGGGCGGGATTCTACGAGCAGTACTTC. It is translated as CASSTAPRAGFYEQYF.

This clone was observed a few times. Written as DNA, the CDR3 is TGTGCCAGCAGCTTAGGCTTACAGGGAACACAAGAGACCCAGTACTTC. This gives the protein CASSLGLQGTQETQYF. V gene TRBV11-1 combines with J gene TRBJ2-5; a weak D match, TRBD1 (6 bases). This CDR3 is 16 amino acids long. The germline V and J ends were trimmed by 1 base and 2 bases, with 14 bases remaining between them. Germline V CDR1 and CDR2: SGHAT, FQDESV (reference sequence).